The T cell receptor beta chain under discussion was sequenced for a study of read filtering for tumor transcriptome and immune sequencing. Study as a whole: The cohort had over 16 men and roughly 13 women aged about 45 to 80, mean about 68 years. IR-seq gave about 4 to 10.27 million TCR reads per sample; RNA-seq gave about 80 to 1273. Whole-study findings and limits: RNA-seq captured clonotypes less deeply and reliably than IR-seq.

The CDR3 is made up of 16 amino acids. This library used around 400 ng RNA and molecular barcoded adaptors spanning alpha/delta and beta/gamma chains. TCRdb re-called the reads through MiXCR, storing one row per CDR3 protein. Counted here are some 38,000 distinct CDR3 sequences, about 12% occurring once; the ten biggest clones make up about 35%. Bone marrow was sampled from every patient at the time of active disease. About this clonotype itself: Its antigen is unidentified. A read error may explain this, as a much larger clone is one base away.

The specimen sequenced was a population of CD138-negative cells sorted from bone marrow. This clonotype was obtained from a donor over 35 with multiple myeloma. The genes are TRBV12-3 or TRBV12-4 and TRBJ2-3; maybe TRBD1 (6 bases). In DNA, the CDR3 is TGTGCTAGTGGTTTGGTACAGGGTTTAGGCACAGATGCGCAGTATTTT. Its protein product is CASGLVQGLGTDAQYF.